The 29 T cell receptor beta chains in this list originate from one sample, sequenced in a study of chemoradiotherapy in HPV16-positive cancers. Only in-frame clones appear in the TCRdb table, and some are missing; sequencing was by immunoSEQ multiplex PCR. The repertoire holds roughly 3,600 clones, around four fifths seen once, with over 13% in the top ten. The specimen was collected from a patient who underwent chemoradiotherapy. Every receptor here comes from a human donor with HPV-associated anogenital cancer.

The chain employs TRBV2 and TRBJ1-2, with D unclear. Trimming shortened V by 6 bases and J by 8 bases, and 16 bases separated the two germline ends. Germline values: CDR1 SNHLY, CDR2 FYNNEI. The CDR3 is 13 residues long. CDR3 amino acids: CASSPTGEGGYTF. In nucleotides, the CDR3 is TGTGCCAGCAGCCCTACTGGGGAAGGGGGCTACACCTTC.

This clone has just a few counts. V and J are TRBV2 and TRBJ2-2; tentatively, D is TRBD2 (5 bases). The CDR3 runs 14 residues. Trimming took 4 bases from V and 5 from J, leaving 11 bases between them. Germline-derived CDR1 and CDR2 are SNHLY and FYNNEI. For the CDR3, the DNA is TGTGCCAGCAGTGTAATACGGGAAACCGGGGAGCTGTTTTTT. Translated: CASSVIRETGELFF.

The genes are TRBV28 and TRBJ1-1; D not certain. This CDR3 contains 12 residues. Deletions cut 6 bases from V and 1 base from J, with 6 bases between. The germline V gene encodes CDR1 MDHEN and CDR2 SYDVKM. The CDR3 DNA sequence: TGTGCCAGCAGCCCCAGGAACACTGAAGCTTTCTTT. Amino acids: CASSPRNTEAFF.

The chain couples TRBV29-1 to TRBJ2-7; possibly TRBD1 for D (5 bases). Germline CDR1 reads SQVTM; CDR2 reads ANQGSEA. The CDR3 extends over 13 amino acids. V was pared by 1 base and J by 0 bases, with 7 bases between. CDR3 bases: TGCAGCGTTGAAGTGACAGCCTCCTACGAGCAGTACTTC. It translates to CSVEVTASYEQYF.

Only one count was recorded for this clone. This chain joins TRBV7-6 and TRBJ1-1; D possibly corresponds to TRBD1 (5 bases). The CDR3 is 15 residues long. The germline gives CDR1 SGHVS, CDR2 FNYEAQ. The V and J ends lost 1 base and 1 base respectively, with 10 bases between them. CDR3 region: CASSLGLRGNTEAFF. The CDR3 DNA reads TGTGCCAGCAGCTTAGGGTTGAGGGGGAACACTGAAGCTTTCTTT.

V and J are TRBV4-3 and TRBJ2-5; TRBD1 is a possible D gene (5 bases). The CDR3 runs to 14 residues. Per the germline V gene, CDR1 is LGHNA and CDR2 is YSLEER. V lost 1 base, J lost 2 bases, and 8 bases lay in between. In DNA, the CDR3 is TGCGCCAGCAGCCAAGGACAGCAACAAGAGACCCAGTACTTC. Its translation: CASSQGQQQETQYF.

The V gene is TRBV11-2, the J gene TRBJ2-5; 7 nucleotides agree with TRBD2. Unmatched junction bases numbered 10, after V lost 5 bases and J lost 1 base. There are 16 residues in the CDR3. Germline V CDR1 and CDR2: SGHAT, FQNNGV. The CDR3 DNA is TGTGCCAGCAGCCCGACTCAAGCGGGAAGCCAAGAGACCCAGTACTTC. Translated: CASSPTQAGSQETQYF.

CDR3 in DNA: TGTGCCAGCATCGCCACAGATAGCAATCAGCCCCAGCATTTT. This codes for CASIATDSNQPQHF. The chain has TRBV6-1 and TRBJ1-5; D is unresolved. V was shortened by 7 bases and J by 0 bases, with 10 bases between the two germline ends. CDR3 size: 14 residues. CDR1 and CDR2 from the germline V gene are MNHNS and SASEGT.

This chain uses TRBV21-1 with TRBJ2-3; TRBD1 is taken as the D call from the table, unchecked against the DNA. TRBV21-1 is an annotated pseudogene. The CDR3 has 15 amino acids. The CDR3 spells CASSKQQGIRDTQYF. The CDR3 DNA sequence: TGTGCCAGCAGCAAACAGCAGGGTATTCGGGATACGCAGTATTTT.

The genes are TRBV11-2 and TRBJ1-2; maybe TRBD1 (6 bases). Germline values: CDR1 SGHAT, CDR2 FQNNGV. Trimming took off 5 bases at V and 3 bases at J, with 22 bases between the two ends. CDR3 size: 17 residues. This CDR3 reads CASSRNIRKGGDYGYTF. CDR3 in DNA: TGTGCCAGCAGCCGAAATATCCGTAAGGGGGGCGACTATGGCTACACCTTC.

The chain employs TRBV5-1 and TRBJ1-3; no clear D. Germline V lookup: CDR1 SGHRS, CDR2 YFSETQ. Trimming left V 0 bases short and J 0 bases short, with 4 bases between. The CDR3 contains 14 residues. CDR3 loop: CASSLGASGNTIYF. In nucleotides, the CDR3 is TGCGCCAGCAGCTTGGGGGCCTCTGGAAACACCATATATTTT.

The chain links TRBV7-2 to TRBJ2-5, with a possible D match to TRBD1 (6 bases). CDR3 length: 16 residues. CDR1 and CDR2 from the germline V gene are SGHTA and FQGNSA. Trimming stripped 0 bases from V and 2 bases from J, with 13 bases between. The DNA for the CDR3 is TGTGCCAGCAGCTTAGCTACAGGGTTTACTCAAGAGACCCAGTACTTC. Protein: CASSLATGFTQETQYF.

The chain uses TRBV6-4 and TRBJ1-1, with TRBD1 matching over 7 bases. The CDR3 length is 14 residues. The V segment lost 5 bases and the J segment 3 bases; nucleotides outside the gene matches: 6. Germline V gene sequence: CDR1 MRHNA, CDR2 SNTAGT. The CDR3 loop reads CASSTGAEDTEAFF. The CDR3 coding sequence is TGTGCCAGCAGTACAGGGGCCGAAGACACTGAAGCTTTCTTT.

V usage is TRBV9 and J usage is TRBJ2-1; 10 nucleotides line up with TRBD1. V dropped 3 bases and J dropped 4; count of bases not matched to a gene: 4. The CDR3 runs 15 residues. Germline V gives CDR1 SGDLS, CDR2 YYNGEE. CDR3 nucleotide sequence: TGTGCCAGCAGCGCAGGACAGGGGGTTTACAATGAGCAGTTCTTC. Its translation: CASSAGQGVYNEQFF.

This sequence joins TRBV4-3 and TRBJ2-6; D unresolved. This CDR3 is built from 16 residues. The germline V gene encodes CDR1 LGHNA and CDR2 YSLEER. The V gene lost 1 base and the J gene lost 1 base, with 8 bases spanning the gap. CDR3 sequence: CASSQVRGSGANVLTF. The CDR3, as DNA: TGCGCCAGCAGCCAAGTCCGAGGTTCTGGGGCCAACGTCCTGACTTTC.

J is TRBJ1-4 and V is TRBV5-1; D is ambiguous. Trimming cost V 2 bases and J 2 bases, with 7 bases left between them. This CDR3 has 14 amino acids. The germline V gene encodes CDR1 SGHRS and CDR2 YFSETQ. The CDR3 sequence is CASSLTQTNEKLFF. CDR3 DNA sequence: TGCGCCAGCAGCTTAACACAGACTAATGAAAAACTGTTTTTT.

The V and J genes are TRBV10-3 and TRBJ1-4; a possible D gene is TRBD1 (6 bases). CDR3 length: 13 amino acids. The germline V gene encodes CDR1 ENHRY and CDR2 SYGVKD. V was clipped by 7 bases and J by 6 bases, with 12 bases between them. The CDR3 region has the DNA TGTGCCATCACGGGGGCGGGGGATGAAAAACTGTTTTTT. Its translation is CAITGAGDEKLFF.

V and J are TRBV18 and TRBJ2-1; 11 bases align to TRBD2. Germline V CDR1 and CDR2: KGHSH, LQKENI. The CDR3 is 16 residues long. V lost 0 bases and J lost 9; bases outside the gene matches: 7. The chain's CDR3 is CASSPPTLAGGVEQFF. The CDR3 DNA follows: TGTGCCAGCTCACCACCTACGCTAGCGGGAGGTGTTGAGCAGTTCTTC.

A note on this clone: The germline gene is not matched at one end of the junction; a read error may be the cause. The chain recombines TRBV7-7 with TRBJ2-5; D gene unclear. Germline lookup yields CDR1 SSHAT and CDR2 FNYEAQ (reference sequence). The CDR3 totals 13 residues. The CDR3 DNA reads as TGTGCTAGCAGCGAGCCTAGTGGAGAGACCCAGTACTTC. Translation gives CASSEPSGETQYF.

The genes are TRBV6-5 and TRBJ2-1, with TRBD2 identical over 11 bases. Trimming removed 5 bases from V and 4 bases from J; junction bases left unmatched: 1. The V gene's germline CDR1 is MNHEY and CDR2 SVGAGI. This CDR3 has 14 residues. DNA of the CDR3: TGTGCCAGCAGTCTAGCGGGGGGATACAATGAGCAGTTCTTC. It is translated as CASSLAGGYNEQFF.

The CDR3 region has the DNA TGTGCCACCAGCAGTGGGACAGGCGGAAACACCATATATTTT. Its protein product is CATSSGTGGNTIYF. V is TRBV15 and J is TRBJ1-3, with 8 bases aligning to TRBD1. Germline V gene sequence: CDR1 LNHNV, CDR2 YYDKDF (reference sequence). The J segment lost 4 bases and the V segment lost 3 bases, leaving 2 bases of the junction unmatched. CDR3 size: 14 residues.

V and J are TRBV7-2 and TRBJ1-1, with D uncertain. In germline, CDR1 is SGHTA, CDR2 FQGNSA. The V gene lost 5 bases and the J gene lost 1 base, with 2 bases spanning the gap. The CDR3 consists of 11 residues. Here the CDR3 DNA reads TGTGCCAGCAGCGAGAACACTGAAGCTTTCTTT. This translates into CASSENTEAFF.

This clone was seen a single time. The CDR3, as DNA: TGTGCCAGCAATCCCCGGGGCCTGGGGAACACTGAAGCTTTCTTT. Translating it yields CASNPRGLGNTEAFF. The V and J genes are TRBV25-1 and TRBJ1-1; maybe TRBD1 (5 bases). Germline V gene lookup returns CDR1 MGHDK and CDR2 SYGVNS. V was trimmed by 7 bases and J by 1 base, leaving 16 bases between them. The CDR3 is 15 residues long.

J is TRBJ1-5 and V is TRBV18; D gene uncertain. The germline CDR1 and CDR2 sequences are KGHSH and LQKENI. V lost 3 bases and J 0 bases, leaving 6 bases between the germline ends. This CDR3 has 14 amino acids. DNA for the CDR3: TGTGCCAGCTCACCCACCCCTAGCAATCAGCCCCAGCATTTT. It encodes CASSPTPSNQPQHF.

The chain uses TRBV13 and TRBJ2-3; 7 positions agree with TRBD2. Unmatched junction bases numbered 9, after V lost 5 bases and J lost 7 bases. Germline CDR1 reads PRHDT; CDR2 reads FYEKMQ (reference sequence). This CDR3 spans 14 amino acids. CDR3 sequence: CASSLSRLAYTQYF. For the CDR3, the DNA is TGTGCCAGCAGCCTCTCCCGACTAGCATATACGCAGTATTTT.

In nucleotides, the CDR3 is TGTGCCAGCAGCTCCCAATGGGGCTACACCTTC. Translated: CASSSQWGYTF. This chain uses TRBV28 with TRBJ1-2; D is unclear. Trimming took off 6 bases at V and 8 bases at J, with 10 bases between the two ends. The CDR3 is made up of 11 amino acids. Germline CDR1 reads MDHEN; CDR2 reads SYDVKM.

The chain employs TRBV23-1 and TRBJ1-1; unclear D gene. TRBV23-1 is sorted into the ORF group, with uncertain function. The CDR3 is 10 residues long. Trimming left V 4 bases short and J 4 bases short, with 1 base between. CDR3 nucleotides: TGCGCCAGCAGTCGCACTGAAGCTTTCTTT. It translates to CASSRTEAFF.

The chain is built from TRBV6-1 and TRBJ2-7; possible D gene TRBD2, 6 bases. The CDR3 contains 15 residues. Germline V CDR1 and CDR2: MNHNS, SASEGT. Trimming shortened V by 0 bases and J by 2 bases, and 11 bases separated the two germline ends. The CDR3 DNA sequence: TGTGCCAGCAGTGAAGCTGGGGAGCGGGCCTACGAGCAGTACTTC. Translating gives CASSEAGERAYEQYF.

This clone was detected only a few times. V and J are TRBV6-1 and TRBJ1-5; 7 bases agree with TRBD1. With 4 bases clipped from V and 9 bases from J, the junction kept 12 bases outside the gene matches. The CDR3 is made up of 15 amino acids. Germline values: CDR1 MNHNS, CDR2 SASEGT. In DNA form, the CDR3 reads TGTGCCAGCAGTGGGGGGGGACAGAGGAGTCCGCCCCAGCATTTT. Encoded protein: CASSGGGQRSPPQHF.